This T cell receptor (beta chain) appears in the sequencing data of a study of T cell responses to AZD1222 COVID-19 vaccine. On the study more broadly: Second-dose groups at about 4 or about 12 weeks were pooled. Study-wide points: Most donors were white British, females outnumbered males, and clonal diversity was possibly underestimated.

Here immunoSEQ multiplex PCR was the method, and the copy in TCRdb shows in-frame clones only, minus some. The sample holds 150,000 to 200,000 clones, 90% to 95% seen once. Comment on this clone: Its antigen is not known.

The germline CDR1 and CDR2 sequences are LGHNA and YNFKEQ. The CDR3 is 12 residues long. V was trimmed by 6 bases and J by 0 bases, leaving 6 bases between them. Sequences were derived from peripheral blood, sampled on day 0 of AZD1222 vaccination. The source of this sequence is an adult in good health. This chain uses TRBV4-2 with TRBJ2-7, with unresolved D. The CDR3 DNA reads as TGTGCCAGCAGTCTGGGCTCCTACGAGCAGTACTTC. Translating it yields CASSLGSYEQYF.